This T cell receptor beta chain was identified in a study of technical replicates of blood from a handful of donors. CDR1 and CDR2 from the germline V gene are KGHSH and LQKENI. Trimming pared 3 bases from V and 5 bases from J, leaving 14 bases between. The CDR3 runs to 14 residues. Assay used: immunoSEQ multiplex PCR; TCRdb lists only in-frame clones, some missing. The repertoire holds 70,000 to 85,000 clones, with 80% to 95% as singletons. V gene TRBV18 combines with J gene TRBJ2-7; D gene unclear. Sequencing was done on a sample of T cells isolated from PBMCs. The source of this sequence is a human donor in good health. The CDR3 DNA follows: TGTGCCAGCTCACCTTTATCGGGTCCCCACGAGCAGTACTTC. Encoded protein: CASSPLSGPHEQYF.